Listed below are T cell receptor beta chains from one sample, sequenced in a study of blood T cell repertoires in COVID-19. This table comes from immunoSEQ multiplex PCR, and its TCRdb copy is limited to in-frame clones, with some not included. The table shows roughly 15,000 clones, with around 90% occurring only once. Sequenced: peripheral blood. The receptors stem from a man aged 50 to 59 with active COVID-19. Both conserved end residues are part of each CDR3. D genes are given only for firm matches. The size field is filled for only some rows; it gives once, few, many or a size class.

-,TRBV19,TRBJ1-2,-,TGTGCCAGTATGTCGGGGGGCGGCTATGGCTACACCTTC,CASMSGGGYGYTF
-,TRBV19,TRBJ1-1,TRBD1,TGTGCCAGTAGTAGGGACAGGGGTGCTGGCACTGAAGCTTTCTTT,CASSRDRGAGTEAFF
few,TRBV12-3/TRBV12-4,TRBJ1-1,-,TGTGCCAGCACAGGGATGAACACTGAAGCTTTCTTT,CASTGMNTEAFF
-,TRBV5-1,TRBJ2-1,-,TGCGCCAGCAGCTTGATCGGGTCCAATGAGCAGTTCTTC,CASSLIGSNEQFF
-,TRBV14,TRBJ1-2,-,TGTGCCAGCAGCCAAGATCGGTACGGGTATCATGGCTACACCTTC,CASSQDRYGYHGYTF
-,TRBV11-3,TRBJ2-3,TRBD1,TGTGCCAGCAGCACTCGACAGGGAACGGATACGCAGTATTTT,CASSTRQGTDTQYF
-,TRBV21-1,TRBJ1-1,-,TGTGCCAGCAGCTCCTGGGACTGGGCCACTGAAGCTTTCTTT,CASSSWDWATEAFF
-,TRBV7-9,TRBJ2-1,TRBD2,TGTGCCAGCAGCGGAATGGGGGGGAGTTCCTACAATGAGCAGTTCTTC,CASSGMGGSSYNEQFF
few,TRBV6-5,TRBJ2-7,-,TGTGCCAGCAGTTTACAGGGGTCGGGAGATCCCTGGGAGCAGTACTTC,CASSLQGSGDPWEQYF
-,TRBV11-2,TRBJ2-5,-,TGTGCCAGCAGCTTTTCGACACAAGAGACCCAGTACTTC,CASSFSTQETQYF
-,TRBV7-8,TRBJ1-6,-,TGTGCCAGCAGCGGGGGGTGGAATAATTCACCCCTCCACTTT,CASSGGWNNSPLHF
-,TRBV6-5,TRBJ1-3,-,TGTGCCAGCAGTTCTCGGACAGCACGAAACACCATATATTTT,CASSSRTARNTIYF
-,TRBV9,TRBJ2-7,-,TGTGCCAGCAGCGTAAGCCTAGCGATTGACGAGCAGTACTTC,CASSVSLAIDEQYF
-,TRBV20-1,TRBJ2-3,-,TGCAGTGCTAGTGCCTGGCGGGAAAACGCAGATACGCAGTATTTT,CSASAWRENADTQYF
once,TRBV6-1,TRBJ2-7,-,TGTGCCAGCAGTGAAGCCATACGGAGGGGCGAGCAGTACTTC,CASSEAIRRGEQYF
-,TRBV14,TRBJ2-5,-,TGTGCCAGCAGCCCACTAGGCCATCAAGAGACCCAGTACTTC,CASSPLGHQETQYF
-,TRBV5-1,TRBJ1-4,TRBD1,TGCGCCAGCAGCTTGGCTAACAGGGGGGTAGGTGAAAAACTGTTTTTT,CASSLANRGVGEKLFF
-,TRBV20-1,TRBJ2-1,-,TGCAGTGCTAGGGACAATCAGCAGTTCTTC,CSARDNQQFF
-,TRBV4-3,TRBJ1-1,-,TGCGCCAGCAGCCTGGACATAATGAACACTGAAGCTTTCTTT,CASSLDIMNTEAFF
-,TRBV2,TRBJ2-6,-,TGTGCCAGCAGTGAACAGGGTCACTCTGGGGCCAACGTCCTGACTTTC,CASSEQGHSGANVLTF
once,TRBV6-1,TRBJ2-7,-,TGTGCCAGCAGTGAATTGGAGGGAGCGGGTTACGAGCAGTACTTC,CASSELEGAGYEQYF
-,TRBV4-1,TRBJ2-7,TRBD2,TGCGCCAGCAGCCAAGATTCAGAGGGAGGGCCCTACGAGCAGTACTTC,CASSQDSEGGPYEQYF
-,TRBV15,TRBJ2-6,TRBD1,TGTGCCACCAGCAGAGAACCGGGACAGGGGGCGACCGGGGCCAACGTCCTGACTTTC,CATSREPGQGATGANVLTF
-,TRBV20-1,TRBJ2-4,-,TGCAGTGCCGACTCGAGGGAAAATCAGTACTTC,CSADSRENQYF
-,TRBV13,TRBJ1-6,TRBD1,TGTGCCAGCAGAAAGGGACAGTTTAATTCACCCCTCCACTTT,CASRKGQFNSPLHF
-,TRBV19,TRBJ2-3,TRBD2,TGTGCCAGTAGTATAGTCTCCGAGCGGGGGTCGTATACGCAGTATTTT,CASSIVSERGSYTQYF
-,TRBV2,TRBJ1-3,-,TGTGCCAGCGGAGGGCGGAGCTCTGGAAACACCATATATTTT,CASGGRSSGNTIYF
-,TRBV12-3/TRBV12-4,TRBJ1-1,-,TGTGCCAGCACCCGGTCGGGTTGGACTGAAGCTTTCTTT,CASTRSGWTEAFF
-,TRBV7-2,TRBJ2-7,TRBD2,TGTGCCAGCAGCTTAGTTGGACTAGCGGGAGGCGAGCAGTACTTC,CASSLVGLAGGEQYF
once,TRBV7-8,TRBJ2-5,TRBD2,TGTGCCAGCAAAGAGACTAGCGGCTCAGAGACCCAGTACTTC,CASKETSGSETQYF
-,TRBV30,TRBJ1-1,-,TGTGCCTGGGACCAGGGGAAACCTCTTTACACTGAAGCTTTCTTT,CAWDQGKPLYTEAFF
-,TRBV6-5,TRBJ2-7,-,TGTGCCAGCAGTTACGGTTCAGTGCAGGGGCAGTACTTC,CASSYGSVQGQYF
few,TRBV18,TRBJ2-7,TRBD2,TGTGCCAGCTCACCCGGGACTAGCGGGAGGGCCGTTTCCCTCCACTACGAGCAGTACTTC,CASSPGTSGRAVSLHYEQYF
-,TRBV11-2,TRBJ2-1,TRBD2,TGTGCCAGCAGCTTAGAAGCGGGAGGGGCAAATGAGCAGTTCTTC,CASSLEAGGANEQFF
-,TRBV27,TRBJ2-3,TRBD2,TGTGCCAGCAGCAGACTAGCGGGAGGGCGGTTTGATACGCAGTATTTT,CASSRLAGGRFDTQYF
-,TRBV27,TRBJ1-6,TRBD1,TGTGCCAGCAAAGAAGGGGGCAGGAGAAATTCACCCCTCCACTTT,CASKEGGRRNSPLHF
-,TRBV4-2,TRBJ2-7,TRBD1,TGTGCCAGCAGCCAAGAGGGGACAGGGGGCGGCTACGAGCAGTACTTC,CASSQEGTGGGYEQYF
-,TRBV7-9,TRBJ2-1,TRBD2,TGTGCCAGCAGCTCTACTAGCGGGATGGTTCGAAATGAGCAGTTCTTC,CASSSTSGMVRNEQFF
-,TRBV5-1,TRBJ2-7,TRBD2,TGCGCCAGCATGGTCCTAGCGGGAGACTACGAGCAGTACTTC,CASMVLAGDYEQYF
once,TRBV9,TRBJ2-2,TRBD2,TGTGCCAGCAGCACACTAGCGGCCACCGGGGAGCTGTTTTTT,CASSTLAATGELFF
-,TRBV10-3,TRBJ2-7,-,TGTGCCATCAGTGGCGGGACAGAATACGAGCAGTACTTC,CAISGGTEYEQYF
-,TRBV7-9,TRBJ2-3,-,TGTGCCAGCAGCTTCTCCCAACAGGTGACAGATACGCAGTATTTT,CASSFSQQVTDTQYF
-,TRBV27,TRBJ2-3,TRBD1,TGTGCCAGCAGTCCACCTCCGGGACAGCTCACAGATACGCAGTATTTT,CASSPPPGQLTDTQYF
-,TRBV6-5,TRBJ1-2,-,TGTGCCAGCATCGCCGGGCGGGGGGGAGGCTACACCTTC,CASIAGRGGGYTF
-,TRBV13,TRBJ1-6,-,TGTGCCAGCAGCTTAGGGACGGAGAATTCACCCCTCCACTTT,CASSLGTENSPLHF
-,TRBV12-5,TRBJ2-2,TRBD1,TGTGCTAGTGGTTTACCGGGACAGGGGGCCACCGGGGAGCTGTTTTTT,CASGLPGQGATGELFF
-,TRBV20-1,TRBJ2-3,TRBD2,TGCAGTGCTAGTGATAGCGGGTCAACAGATACGCAGTATTTT,CSASDSGSTDTQYF
-,TRBV7-3,TRBJ1-2,TRBD1,TGTGCCAGCAGCTCGGGGACAGGGCGATCCTACACCTTC,CASSSGTGRSYTF
-,TRBV11-3,TRBJ1-1,-,TGTGCCAGCAGCTTACGGAGGCCTATGAACACTGAAGCTTTCTTT,CASSLRRPMNTEAFF
few,TRBV30,TRBJ2-7,-,TGTGCCTGGAGCCTGAAGGACAGCTCCTACGAGCAGTACTTC,CAWSLKDSSYEQYF
-,TRBV6-2/TRBV6-3,TRBJ2-7,TRBD2,TGTGCCAGCAGCCAGGGACTAGGGGTTTCCTACGAGCAGTACTTC,CASSQGLGVSYEQYF
-,TRBV27,TRBJ1-4,-,TGTGCCAGCAGCGAGGGAATGACTAATGAAAAACTGTTTTTT,CASSEGMTNEKLFF
-,TRBV19,TRBJ1-3,TRBD1,TGTGCCAGTACCCTGACAGGGGACGGAAACACCATATATTTT,CASTLTGDGNTIYF
-,TRBV7-8,TRBJ2-1,TRBD2,TGTGCCAGCAGCCTCGGGGCCTCGACTAGCCACAATGAGCAGTTCTTC,CASSLGASTSHNEQFF
-,TRBV28,TRBJ2-1,TRBD2,TGTGCCAGCAGTTTCTCCCTAGCGGGAGGACGAAAGAGCTCCTACAATGAGCAGTTCTTC,CASSFSLAGGRKSSYNEQFF
-,TRBV11-3,TRBJ2-2,-,TGTGCCAGCAGCTTCCTTGCGATCGGGAGTACCGGGGAGCTGTTTTTT,CASSFLAIGSTGELFF
-,TRBV5-5,TRBJ2-6,TRBD1,TGTGCCAGCAGCACCGGGACAGGGGTGTCTGGGGCCAACGTCCTGACTTTC,CASSTGTGVSGANVLTF
-,TRBV7-3,TRBJ2-1,-,TGTGCCAGCAGCCCCCTGGGGGGACTTTTTTACAATGAGCAGTTCTTC,CASSPLGGLFYNEQFF
-,TRBV4-1,TRBJ2-1,-,TGCGCCAGCAGCCAAGGGGCAGGGGACTACAATGAGCAGTTCTTC,CASSQGAGDYNEQFF
-,TRBV5-1,TRBJ1-2,-,TGCGCCAGCAGCTTGGTGTCAGGGGAGGGCTATGGCTACACCTTC,CASSLVSGEGYGYTF